These T cell receptor beta chains were read from a single sample in a study of blood T cell repertoires in COVID-19. Clones were read by immunoSEQ multiplex PCR, and TCRdb kept only the in-frame ones, dropping some. Of about 250,000 clones listed, almost 90% are singletons. The sequenced sample consisted of peripheral blood. The receptors were gathered from an elderly man with acute or convalescent COVID-19. The CDR3 runs from the conserved cysteine through the conserved F or W. Fields, in order: V gene, CDR3 length, J gene, CDR3 protein.

TRBV6-2/TRBV6-3	18	TRBJ2-6	CASSFTQGFRSGANVLTF
TRBV7-3	13	TRBJ1-1	CASSSNRQGKTFF
TRBV19	14	TRBJ2-7	CASSTGGGYYEQYF
TRBV5-1	14	TRBJ1-1	CASSLAGQNTEAFF
TRBV7-2	17	TRBJ1-5	CASSFRGGAGSNQPQHF
TRBV7-9	13	TRBJ2-1	CASSSDWKNEQFF
TRBV10-3	13	TRBJ2-2	CAISTGDTGELFF
TRBV14	14	TRBJ2-7	CASSPRGQAYEQYF
TRBV5-8	14	TRBJ1-2	CASSSGQGNYGYTF
TRBV7-3	17	TRBJ2-5	CASSLGLAGGLQETQYF
TRBV12-3/TRBV12-4	12	TRBJ1-1	CASRPRNTEAFF
TRBV18	14	TRBJ1-2	CASSPLFEGYGYTF
TRBV3-1/TRBV3-2	16	TRBJ2-1	CASSHAGTGDPNEQFF
TRBV16	15	TRBJ2-7	CASSPTWGGSYEQYF
TRBV7-6	15	TRBJ2-7	CASSLGGRHEDEQYF
TRBV10-2	13	TRBJ2-2	CASSAGGTGELFF
TRBV7-8	16	TRBJ1-4	CASNSRGDSTNEKLFF
TRBV6-6	15	TRBJ1-5	CASTQDRGGNQPQHF
TRBV7-3	15	TRBJ2-7	CASSLPYSTGTGDFF
TRBV4-1	14	TRBJ1-2	CASSQAGQGAGYTF
TRBV7-8	14	TRBJ2-5	CASSLVGQGETQYF
TRBV24-1	15	TRBJ1-5	CATSPQQGGNQPQHF
TRBV4-3	18	TRBJ1-2	CASSQVRGMVAGLYGYTF
TRBV7-9	16	TRBJ1-4	CASSSTPPGQGGKLFF
TRBV7-2	13	TRBJ2-5	CASSLNRKETQYF
TRBV18	14	TRBJ1-4	CASRGQGKNEKLFF
TRBV11-2	16	TRBJ2-5	CASSLDRLSGPETQYF
TRBV6-5	15	TRBJ1-1	CASRPPTGRGTEAFF
TRBV6-1	15	TRBJ2-5	CASSEAQGAEETQYF
TRBV4-3	15	TRBJ1-1	CASSLTIGANTEAFF
TRBV28	16	TRBJ1-3	CASSSVQGIPGNTIYF
TRBV28	15	TRBJ1-3	CASSPWEGRGNTIYF
TRBV3-1/TRBV3-2	16	TRBJ2-1	CASSQWSSGSYNEQFF
TRBV6-2/TRBV6-3	17	TRBJ2-1	CASSLGLAGPYRGEQFF
TRBV15	15	TRBJ2-7	CATSTRQRSSYEQYF
TRBV3-1/TRBV3-2	12	TRBJ1-2	CASSPLGQGYTF
TRBV6-5	13	TRBJ2-5	CASRWGGLETQYF
TRBV23-1	17	TRBJ2-5	CASSPKRGQADQETQYF
TRBV18	15	TRBJ1-1	CASSPATGLDTEAFF
TRBV4-3	15	TRBJ2-4	CASSQVGTTNAIQYF
TRBV19	14	TRBJ1-4	CASSDGAAGEKLFF
TRBV4-1	15	TRBJ1-1	CASSGGGLMNTEAFF
TRBV10-3	12	TRBJ1-6	CAIRDRNSPLHF
TRBV5-1	15	TRBJ2-1	CASSRQLSSYNEQFF
TRBV6-5	14	TRBJ1-6	CASGPWGGNSPLHF
TRBV12-5	14	TRBJ2-7	CASGFVPTSYEQYF
TRBV6-5	15	TRBJ2-1	CASSPSLAGRNEQFF
TRBV7-9	17	TRBJ1-1	CASSLVSRGRKNTEAFF
TRBV6-2/TRBV6-3	14	TRBJ1-5	CASSSRQGNQPQHF